This T cell receptor beta chain is drawn from a study of cytomegalovirus exposure and HLA in healthy donors. Notes on the study in general: In a later analysis, the majority of CMV-associated beta chains seemingly showed HLA restriction. In a later analysis, TCR beta V- and J-gene trimming showed a link to a missense DCLRE1C variant.

It was with 60 Vbeta and 13 Jbeta primers that the PCR ran. Data came from immunoSEQ multiplex PCR; TCRdb stores just in-frame clones and leaves some out. This sample has around 120,000 clones; around 70% occur once, and the top ten carry 9.5% to 13%. Of note for this clone: What it binds is unknown.

Germline CDR1 reads SGDLS; CDR2 reads YYNGEE. The CDR3 runs to 16 residues. The V gene lost 0 bases and the J gene lost 3 bases, with 16 bases spanning the gap. The J gene is TRBJ2-7, the V gene TRBV9; D is possibly TRBD2 (5 bases). This TCR was sampled from a woman between 45 and 60 years old in good health and CMV-seropositive. Sequencing used PBMCs. The CDR3 is CASSVVPTGYYYEQYF. CDR3 nucleotides: TGTGCCAGCAGCGTAGTTCCGACGGGATACTACTACGAGCAGTACTTC.